This T cell receptor (beta chain) was recorded in a study of cytomegalovirus exposure and HLA in healthy donors. About this clone: The target antigen is unknown.

Germline CDR1 and CDR2: SGHRS and YFSETQ. Trimming removed 2 bases from V and 2 bases from J; junction bases left unmatched: 3. The CDR3 covers 14 residues. The PCR used 60 Vbeta and 13 Jbeta primers. Data came from immunoSEQ multiplex PCR; TCRdb stores just in-frame clones and leaves some out. The data contain approximately 190,000 clones, 82% of them singletons. Study-level findings and limits: Rare TCR sequences predominated, though certain public TCRs were found in many donors. Cytomegalovirus association was listed for under 200 TCR beta chains.

The sequencing input was PBMCs. The clonotype originates from a woman aged 50 to 65 in good health and CMV-seropositive. V gene TRBV5-1 combines with J gene TRBJ2-7, with 8 bases lining up with TRBD2. The CDR3 DNA follows: TGCGCCAGCAGCTTTGGGCGGGAGGCCTACGAGCAGTACTTC. This translates into CASSFGREAYEQYF.